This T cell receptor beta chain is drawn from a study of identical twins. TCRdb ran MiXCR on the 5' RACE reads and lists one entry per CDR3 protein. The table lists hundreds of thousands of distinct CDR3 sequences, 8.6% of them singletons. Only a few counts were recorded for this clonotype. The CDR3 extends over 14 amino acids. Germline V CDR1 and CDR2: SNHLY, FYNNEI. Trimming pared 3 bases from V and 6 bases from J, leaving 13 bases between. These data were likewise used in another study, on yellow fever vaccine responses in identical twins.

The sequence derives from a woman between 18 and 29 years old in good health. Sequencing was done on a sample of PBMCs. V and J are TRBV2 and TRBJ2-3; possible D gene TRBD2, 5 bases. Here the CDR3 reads CASSDTGMADTQYF. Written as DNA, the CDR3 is TGTGCCAGCAGTGATACGGGAATGGCGGATACGCAGTATTTT. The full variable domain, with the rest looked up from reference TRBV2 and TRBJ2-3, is EPEVTQTPSHQVTQMGQEVILRCVPISNHLYFYWYRQILGQKVEFLVSFYNNEISEKSEIFDDQFSVERPDGSNFTLKIRSTKLEDSAMYFCASSDTGMADTQYFGPGTRLTVL.